Listed below are T cell receptor beta chains from one sample, sequenced in a study of beta chain features in type 1 diabetes. TCRdb keeps only in-frame clones here, not all; method: immunoSEQ multiplex PCR. Here the sample spans about 350,000 clones, about 18% being singletons. Input material: naive CD4+ T cells from blood. The origin of the receptors is a woman under 30 in good health. Each CDR3 is given with its conserved first and last residue. The order of the fields is V gene, D gene, J gene, CDR3 protein. D genes are given only for firm matches.

v_call: TRBV27; d_call: .; j_call: TRBJ1-5; cdr3_aa: CASSYEGRGNQPQHF
v_call: TRBV9; d_call: TRBD2; j_call: TRBJ2-5; cdr3_aa: CASSVTGGGETQYF
v_call: TRBV30; d_call: TRBD1; j_call: TRBJ1-2; cdr3_aa: CAWSPAGGYGYTF
v_call: TRBV5-1; d_call: .; j_call: TRBJ2-2; cdr3_aa: CASSLQGLNTGELFF
v_call: TRBV5-6; d_call: TRBD1; j_call: TRBJ1-2; cdr3_aa: CASSFYDRGLGYTF
v_call: TRBV19; d_call: .; j_call: TRBJ2-2; cdr3_aa: CASSRRVGELFF
v_call: TRBV12-5; d_call: .; j_call: TRBJ1-2; cdr3_aa: CASGFQSGYTF
v_call: TRBV9; d_call: TRBD1; j_call: TRBJ2-2; cdr3_aa: CASSFRTGRGTGELFF
v_call: TRBV30; d_call: TRBD2; j_call: TRBJ2-7; cdr3_aa: CASTSGGTYEQYF
v_call: TRBV29-1; d_call: TRBD1; j_call: TRBJ2-5; cdr3_aa: CSGGTGYETQYF
v_call: TRBV5-1; d_call: .; j_call: TRBJ2-1; cdr3_aa: CASSLGAGNNEQFF
v_call: TRBV5-5; d_call: .; j_call: TRBJ2-5; cdr3_aa: CASSLGYEETQYF
v_call: TRBV20-1; d_call: .; j_call: TRBJ2-5; cdr3_aa: CSAEGQETQYF
v_call: TRBV29-1; d_call: TRBD2; j_call: TRBJ2-5; cdr3_aa: CSGSPPGGRGNQYF